The entry below gives a single TCR beta chain sequence along with its context. Its specificity is unknown. TCRdb re-derived calls from the reads in MiXCR, one entry per CDR3 protein. This table has some 590,000 distinct CDR3 sequences, roughly 42% appearing once. V shed 5 bases and J 4 bases; nucleotides not matched to a gene: 10. Looked up from germline, CDR1 is MNHGY and CDR2 is SAAAGT. The CDR3 loop spans 15 amino acids. The data were taken from a study of T cell repertoires in cytomegalovirus infection. Turning to the study itself: Recently identified HLA-C-restricted CMV epitopes were among the peptides used. Shared public TCR beta signatures pointed to both CMV infection and a matching HLA type.

The study's findings and limits: HLA-C-restricted, CMV-specific TCR beta clonotypes were dominant ex vivo.

The sample was cultured PBMCs, taken from culture after CMV antigen stimulation. This clonotype was obtained from a human donor in good health (CMV status not recorded). Some clones in this sample may be carry-over from other donors' samples. The V and J genes are TRBV6-8 and TRBJ2-7; 8 bases align to TRBD2. The CDR3 sequence is CASSSVGTSRYEQYF. The CDR3 DNA reads TGTGCCAGCAGTAGCGTCGGGACTAGTCGATACGAGCAGTACTTC.